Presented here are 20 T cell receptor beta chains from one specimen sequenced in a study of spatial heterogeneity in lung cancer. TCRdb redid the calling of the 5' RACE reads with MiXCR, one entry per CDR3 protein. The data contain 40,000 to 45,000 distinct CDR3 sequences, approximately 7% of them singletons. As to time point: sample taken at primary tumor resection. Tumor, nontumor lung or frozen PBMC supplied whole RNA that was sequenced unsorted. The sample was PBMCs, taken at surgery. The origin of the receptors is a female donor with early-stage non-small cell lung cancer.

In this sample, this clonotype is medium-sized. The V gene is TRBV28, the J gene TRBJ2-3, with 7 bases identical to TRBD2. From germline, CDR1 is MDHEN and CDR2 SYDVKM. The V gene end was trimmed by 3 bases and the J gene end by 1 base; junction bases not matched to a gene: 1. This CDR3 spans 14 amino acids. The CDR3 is CASSFLAGTDTQYF. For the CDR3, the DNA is TGTGCCAGCAGTTTCCTAGCGGGCACAGATACGCAGTATTTT.

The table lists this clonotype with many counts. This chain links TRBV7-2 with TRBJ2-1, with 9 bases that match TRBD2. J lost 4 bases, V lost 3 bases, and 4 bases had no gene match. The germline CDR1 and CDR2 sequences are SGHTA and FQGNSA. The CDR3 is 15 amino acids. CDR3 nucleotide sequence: TGTGCCAGCAGCTTCCGAGCGGGGGGTTACAATGAGCAGTTCTTC. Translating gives CASSFRAGGYNEQFF.

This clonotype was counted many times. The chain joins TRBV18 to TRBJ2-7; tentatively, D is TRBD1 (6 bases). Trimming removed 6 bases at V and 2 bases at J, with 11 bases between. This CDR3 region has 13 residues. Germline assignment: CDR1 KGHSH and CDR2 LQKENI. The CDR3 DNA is TGTGCCAGCTCCCGACAGGAGACCTACGAGCAGTACTTC. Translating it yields CASSRQETYEQYF.

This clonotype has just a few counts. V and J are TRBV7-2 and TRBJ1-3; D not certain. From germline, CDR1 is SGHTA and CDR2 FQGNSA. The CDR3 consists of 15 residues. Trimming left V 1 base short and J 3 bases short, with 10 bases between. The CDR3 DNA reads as TGTGCCAGCAGCTTAGATAGGACGGATGGAAACACCATATATTTT. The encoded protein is CASSLDRTDGNTIYF.

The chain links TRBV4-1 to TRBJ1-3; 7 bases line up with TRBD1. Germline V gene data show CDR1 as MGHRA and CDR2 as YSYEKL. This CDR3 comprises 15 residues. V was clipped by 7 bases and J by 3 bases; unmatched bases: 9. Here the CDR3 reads CASTPAGGSGNTIYF. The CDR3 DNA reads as TGCGCCAGCACCCCCGCAGGGGGTAGTGGAAACACCATATATTTT.

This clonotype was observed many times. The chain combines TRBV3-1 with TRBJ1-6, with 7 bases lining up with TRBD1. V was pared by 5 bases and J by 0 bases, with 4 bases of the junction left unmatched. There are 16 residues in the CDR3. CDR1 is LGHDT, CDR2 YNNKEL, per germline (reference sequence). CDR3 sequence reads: CASSLGQDSYNSPLHF. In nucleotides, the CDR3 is TGTGCCAGCAGCTTAGGACAGGACTCCTATAATTCACCCCTCCACTTT.

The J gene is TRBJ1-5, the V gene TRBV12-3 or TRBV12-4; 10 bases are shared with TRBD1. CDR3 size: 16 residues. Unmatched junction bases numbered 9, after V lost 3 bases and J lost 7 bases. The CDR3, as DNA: TGTGCCAGCAGTTTCGGGACAGGGGCTTCGGGGCAGCCCCAGCATTTT. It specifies CASSFGTGASGQPQHF.

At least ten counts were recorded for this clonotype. In DNA form, the CDR3 reads TGCAGCGCCAGACAGGAGGGGACTGAAGCTTTCTTT. It encodes CSARQEGTEAFF. This rearrangement joins TRBV29-1 to TRBJ1-1; tentative D call: TRBD1 (6 bases). Germline loops: CDR1 SQVTM, CDR2 ANQGSEA. Trimming left V 7 bases short and J 5 bases short, with 14 bases between. There are 12 residues in the CDR3. The complete variable domain, with remaining parts taken from reference TRBV29-1 and TRBJ1-1, reads SAVISQKPSRDICQRGTSLTIQCQVDSQVTMMFWYRQQPGQSLTLIATANQGSEATYESGFVIDKFPISRPNLTFSTLTVSNMSPEDSSIYLCSARQEGTEAFFGQGTRLTVV.

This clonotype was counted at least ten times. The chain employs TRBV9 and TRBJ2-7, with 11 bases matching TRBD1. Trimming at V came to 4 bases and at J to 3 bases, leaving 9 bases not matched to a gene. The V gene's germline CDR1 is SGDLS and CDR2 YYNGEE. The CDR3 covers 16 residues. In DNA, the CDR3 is TGTGCCAGCAGCCCCACCCGGGACAGGGGGGTCTACGAGCAGTACTTC. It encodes CASSPTRDRGVYEQYF.

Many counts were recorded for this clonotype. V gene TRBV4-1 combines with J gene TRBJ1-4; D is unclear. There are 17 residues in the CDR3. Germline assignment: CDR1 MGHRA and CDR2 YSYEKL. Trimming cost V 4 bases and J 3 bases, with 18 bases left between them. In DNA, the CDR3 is TGCGCCAGCAGCCCCCGTGACTCTGGAGGATCTAATGAAAAACTGTTTTTT. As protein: CASSPRDSGGSNEKLFF.

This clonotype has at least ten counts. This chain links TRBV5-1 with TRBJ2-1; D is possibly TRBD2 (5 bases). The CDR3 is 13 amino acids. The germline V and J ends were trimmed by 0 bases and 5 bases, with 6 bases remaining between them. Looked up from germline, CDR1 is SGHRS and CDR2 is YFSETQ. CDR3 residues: CASSLELDNEQFF. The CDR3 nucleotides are TGCGCCAGCAGCTTGGAACTAGACAATGAGCAGTTCTTC.

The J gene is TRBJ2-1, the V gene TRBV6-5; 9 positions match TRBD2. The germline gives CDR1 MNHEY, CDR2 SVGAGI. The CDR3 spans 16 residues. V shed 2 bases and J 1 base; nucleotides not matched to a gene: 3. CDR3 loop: CASSYPTSGSYNEQFF. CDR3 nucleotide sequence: TGTGCCAGCAGTTACCCTACTAGCGGGTCCTACAATGAGCAGTTCTTC.

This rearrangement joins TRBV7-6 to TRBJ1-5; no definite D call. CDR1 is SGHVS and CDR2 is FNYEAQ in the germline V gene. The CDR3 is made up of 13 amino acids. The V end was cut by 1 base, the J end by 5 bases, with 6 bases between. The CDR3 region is CASSLVPDQPQHF. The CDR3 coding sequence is TGTGCCAGCAGCTTAGTTCCTGATCAGCCCCAGCATTTT.

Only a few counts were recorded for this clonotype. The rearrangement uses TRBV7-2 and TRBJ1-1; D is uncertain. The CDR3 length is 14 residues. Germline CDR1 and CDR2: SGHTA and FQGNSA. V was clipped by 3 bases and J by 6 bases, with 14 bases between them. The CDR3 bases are TGTGCCAGCAGCTTTCTGGGCAGTACGGCTGAAGCTTTCTTT. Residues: CASSFLGSTAEAFF.

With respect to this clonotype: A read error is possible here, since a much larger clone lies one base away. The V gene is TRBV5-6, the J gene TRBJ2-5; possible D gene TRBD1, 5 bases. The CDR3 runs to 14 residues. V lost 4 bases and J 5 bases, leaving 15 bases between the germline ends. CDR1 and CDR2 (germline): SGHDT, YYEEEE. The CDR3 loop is CASSLRAVAETQYF. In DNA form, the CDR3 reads TGTGCCAGCAGCCTCAGGGCGGTTGCGGAGACCCAGTACTTC.

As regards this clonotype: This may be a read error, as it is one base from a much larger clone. The CDR3 nucleotides read TGTGCCAGCAGCTTTGTCGGGGCCGGGGAGCTGTTTTTT. This codes for CASSFVGAGELFF. The V gene is TRBV2, the J gene TRBJ2-2; weak D call: TRBD2 (5 bases). V lost 6 bases and J 6 bases, leaving 11 bases between the germline ends. Germline assignment: CDR1 SNHLY and CDR2 FYNNEI. CDR3 size: 13 residues.

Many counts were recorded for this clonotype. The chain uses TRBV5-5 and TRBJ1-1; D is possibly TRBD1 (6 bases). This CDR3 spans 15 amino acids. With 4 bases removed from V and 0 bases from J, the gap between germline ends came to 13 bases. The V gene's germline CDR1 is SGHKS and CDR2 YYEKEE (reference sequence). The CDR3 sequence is CASSMWTVLNTEAFF. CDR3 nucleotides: TGTGCCAGCAGCATGTGGACAGTATTGAACACTGAAGCTTTCTTT.

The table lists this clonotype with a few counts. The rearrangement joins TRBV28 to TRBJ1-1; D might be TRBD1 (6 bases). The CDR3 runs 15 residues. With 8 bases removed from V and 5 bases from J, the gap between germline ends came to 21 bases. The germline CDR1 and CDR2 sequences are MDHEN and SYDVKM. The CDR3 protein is CASFFRRGVGTEAFF. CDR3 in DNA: TGTGCCAGCTTCTTCCGGAGGGGGGTTGGGACTGAAGCTTTCTTT.

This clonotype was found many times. CDR3 DNA: TGTGCCAGCAAGCGAGGACAGGGAGGCGATGAGCAGTTCTTC. It specifies CASKRGQGGDEQFF. The chain has TRBV2 and TRBJ2-1; 8 bases are shared with TRBD1. Trimming removed 7 bases from V and 8 bases from J; junction bases left unmatched: 10. Per germline, CDR1 SNHLY and CDR2 FYNNEI. CDR3 size: 14 residues.

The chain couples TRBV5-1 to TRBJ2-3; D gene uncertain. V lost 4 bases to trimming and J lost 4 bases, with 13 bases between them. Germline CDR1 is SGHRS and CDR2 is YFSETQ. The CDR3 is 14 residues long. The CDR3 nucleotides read TGCGCCAGCAGCAGGGATCTTCGACCAGATACGCAGTATTTT. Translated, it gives CASSRDLRPDTQYF.